These T cell receptor beta chains were read from a single sample in a study of regulatory T cells in long-lasting Graves disease. Each CDR3 protein is one row after TCRdb ran MiXCR on the multiplex PCR reads. The data show about 470,000 distinct CDR3 sequences, around 14% seen once. A further study also used this sample, focusing on T cells in Graves' hyperthyroidism and ophthalmopathy.

Sequencing was performed on peripheral blood mononuclear cells (PBMCs), taken at new diagnosis, from a patient treated with antithyroid drugs. Source of these receptors: a woman aged 25 to 39 with Graves disease. Each CDR3 is given with its conserved first and last residue. A D gene is named only where the DNA matches it firmly. Clone size is shown for a subset of rows, as once, few, many or a class of expanded clone.

V	D	size	J	DNA	CDR3
TRBV28	TRBD2	few	TRBJ2-7	TGTGCCAGCAGTCCACTCCCGGGGGGGGCGCCGTCCTACGAGCAGTACTTC	CASSPLPGGAPSYEQYF
TRBV6-1	TRBD1	many	TRBJ2-2	TGTGCCAGCAGTCCGGGACAGGGGAACACCGGGGAGCTGTTTTTT	CASSPGQGNTGELFF
TRBV10-1	TRBD2	many	TRBJ2-3	TGCGCCAGCAGTGAGTCACGGCTAGCGGGAGTCGCGGATACGCAGTATTTT	CASSESRLAGVADTQYF
TRBV11-2	TRBD1	many	TRBJ2-5	TGTGCCAGCAGCTTAGATGGGGGCACCGGACAGGGACCCTTCCAAGAGACCCAGTACTTC	CASSLDGGTGQGPFQETQYF
TRBV28	NA	many	TRBJ1-5	TGTGCCAGCAGGGCCGGGACTTTTAGCAATCAGCCCCAGCATTTT	CASRAGTFSNQPQHF
TRBV4-1	TRBD1	few	TRBJ1-1	TGCGCCAGCAGCCTCCGGACAGGGGACACTGAAGCTTTCTTT	CASSLRTGDTEAFF
TRBV18	NA	many	TRBJ1-1	TGTGCCAGCTCGGACATCTGGAACACTGAAGCTTTCTTT	CASSDIWNTEAFF
TRBV29-1	NA	many	TRBJ2-3	TGCAGCGTCCGGTACACAGATACGCAGTATTTT	CSVRYTDTQYF
TRBV6-1	TRBD2	many	TRBJ2-1	TGTGCCAGCAGTGAGTTCCGACTAGCGGGAGGGCCCGTTGAGCAGTTCTTC	CASSEFRLAGGPVEQFF
TRBV18	NA	few	TRBJ1-5	TGTGCCAGCTCACCAGCTGGGGCTAGCAATCAGCCCCAGCATTTT	CASSPAGASNQPQHF
TRBV29-1	TRBD2	many	TRBJ2-3	TGCAGCGTGGTCTTGACTAGCGGGGTTGGGAGCACAGATACGCAGTATTTT	CSVVLTSGVGSTDTQYF
TRBV18	TRBD1	many	TRBJ1-5	TGTGCCAGCTCACCCTTACAGGGGGATCAGCCCCAGCATTTT	CASSPLQGDQPQHF
TRBV12-3/TRBV12-4	TRBD1	NA	TRBJ1-6	TGTGCCAGCAGTTTACAGGGGGCGCAAAATTCACCCCTCCACTTT	CASSLQGAQNSPLHF
TRBV11-2	TRBD2	NA	TRBJ2-7	TGTGCCAGCAGCCTCCTAGCGGGAGGCCAGTACGAGCAGTACTTC	CASSLLAGGQYEQYF
TRBV24-1	NA	many	TRBJ1-5	TGTGCCACCAGTGATCCGCGGGGGATGGGGGACCAGCCCCAGCATTTT	CATSDPRGMGDQPQHF
TRBV11-2	TRBD2	many	TRBJ2-1	TGTGCCAGCAGCTTAGGGGGAACTAGCGGGAGATCTGGAGAGCAGTTCTTC	CASSLGGTSGRSGEQFF
TRBV5-1	NA	many	TRBJ1-4	TGCGCCAGCAGCTTACAGACAACTAATGAAAAACTGTTTTTT	CASSLQTTNEKLFF
TRBV7-3	NA	many	TRBJ2-1	TGTGCCAGCAGCTTAACGTTGCAGTCTAGGGTAATCTTC	CASSLTLQSRVIF
TRBV6-2/TRBV6-3	NA	many	TRBJ2-1	TGTGCCAGCAGTTACTCGAGACGACAGCCAAACAATGAGCAGTTCTTC	CASSYSRRQPNNEQFF
TRBV19	TRBD1	NA	TRBJ2-5	TGTGCCAGTAGTAGCTGGGACAGGGGCAGAGAGACCCAGTACTTC	CASSSWDRGRETQYF